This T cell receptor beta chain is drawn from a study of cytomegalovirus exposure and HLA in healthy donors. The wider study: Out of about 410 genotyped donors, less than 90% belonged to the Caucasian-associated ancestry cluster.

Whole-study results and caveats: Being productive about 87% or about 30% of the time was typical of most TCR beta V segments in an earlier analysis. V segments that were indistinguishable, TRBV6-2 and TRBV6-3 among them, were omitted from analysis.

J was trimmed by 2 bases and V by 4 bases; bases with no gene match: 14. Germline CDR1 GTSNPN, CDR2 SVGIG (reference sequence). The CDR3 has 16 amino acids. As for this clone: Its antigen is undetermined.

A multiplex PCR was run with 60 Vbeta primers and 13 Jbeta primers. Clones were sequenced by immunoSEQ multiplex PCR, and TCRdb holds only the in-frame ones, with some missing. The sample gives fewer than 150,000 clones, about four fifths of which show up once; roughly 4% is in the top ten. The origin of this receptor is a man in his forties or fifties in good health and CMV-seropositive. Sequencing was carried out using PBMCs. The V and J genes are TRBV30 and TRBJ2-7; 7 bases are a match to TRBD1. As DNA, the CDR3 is TGTGCCTGGAACCTACCCCAAGGGGGCCCACCCTACGAGCAGTACTTC. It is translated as CAWNLPQGGPPYEQYF.